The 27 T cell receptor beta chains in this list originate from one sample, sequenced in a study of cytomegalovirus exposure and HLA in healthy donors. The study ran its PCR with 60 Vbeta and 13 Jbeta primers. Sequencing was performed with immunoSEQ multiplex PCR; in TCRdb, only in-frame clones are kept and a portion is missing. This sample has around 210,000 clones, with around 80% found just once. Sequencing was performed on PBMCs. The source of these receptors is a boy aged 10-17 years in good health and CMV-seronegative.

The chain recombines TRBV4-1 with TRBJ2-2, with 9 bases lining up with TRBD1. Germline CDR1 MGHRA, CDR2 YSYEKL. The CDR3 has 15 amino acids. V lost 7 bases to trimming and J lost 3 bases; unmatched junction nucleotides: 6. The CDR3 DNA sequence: TGCGCCAGCACCCAGGGACAGGGTCACACCGGGGAGCTGTTTTTT. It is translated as CASTQGQGHTGELFF.

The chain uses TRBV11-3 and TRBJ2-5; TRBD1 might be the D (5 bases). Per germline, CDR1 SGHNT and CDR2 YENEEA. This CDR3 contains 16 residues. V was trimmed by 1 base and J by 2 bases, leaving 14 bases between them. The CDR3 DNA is TGTGCCAGCAGCTTAGGGCAGGGCCGGGTTCAAGAGACCCAGTACTTC. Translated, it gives CASSLGQGRVQETQYF.

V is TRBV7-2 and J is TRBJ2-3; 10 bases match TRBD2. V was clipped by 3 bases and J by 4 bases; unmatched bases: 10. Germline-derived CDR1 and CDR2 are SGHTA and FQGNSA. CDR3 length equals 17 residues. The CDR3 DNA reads TGTGCCAGCAGCTTTCAAATGGCTAGCGGGAGCGCAGATACGCAGTATTTT. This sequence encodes CASSFQMASGSADTQYF.

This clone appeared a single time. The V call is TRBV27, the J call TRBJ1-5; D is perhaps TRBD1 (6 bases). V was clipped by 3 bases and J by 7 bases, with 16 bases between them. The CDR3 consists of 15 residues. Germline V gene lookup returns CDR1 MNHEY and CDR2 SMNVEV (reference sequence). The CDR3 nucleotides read TGTGCCAGCAGTTTTGAGGGGGACATGTACCAGCCCCAGCATTTT. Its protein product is CASSFEGDMYQPQHF.

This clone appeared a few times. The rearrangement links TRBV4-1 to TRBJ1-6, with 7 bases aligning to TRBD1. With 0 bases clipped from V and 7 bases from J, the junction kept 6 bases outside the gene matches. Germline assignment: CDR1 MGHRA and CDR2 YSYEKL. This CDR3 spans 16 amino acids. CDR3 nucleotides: TGCGCCAGCAGCCAAGATTCGGCAGGGGGAAATTCACCCCTCCACTTT. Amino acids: CASSQDSAGGNSPLHF.

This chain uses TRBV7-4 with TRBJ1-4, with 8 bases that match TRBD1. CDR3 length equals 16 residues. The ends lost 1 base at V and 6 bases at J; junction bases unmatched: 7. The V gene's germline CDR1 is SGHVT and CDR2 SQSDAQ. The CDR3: CASSLVGQAPYEKLFF. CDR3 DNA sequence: TGTGCCAGCAGCTTAGTGGGACAGGCTCCTTATGAAAAACTGTTTTTT.

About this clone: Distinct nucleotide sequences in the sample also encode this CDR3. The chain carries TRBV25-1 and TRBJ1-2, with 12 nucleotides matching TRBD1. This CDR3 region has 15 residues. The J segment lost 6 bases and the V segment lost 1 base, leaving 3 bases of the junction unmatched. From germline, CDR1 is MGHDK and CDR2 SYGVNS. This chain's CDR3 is CASSEWDRGLDGYTF. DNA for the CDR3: TGTGCCAGCAGTGAATGGGACAGGGGGCTTGATGGCTACACCTTC.

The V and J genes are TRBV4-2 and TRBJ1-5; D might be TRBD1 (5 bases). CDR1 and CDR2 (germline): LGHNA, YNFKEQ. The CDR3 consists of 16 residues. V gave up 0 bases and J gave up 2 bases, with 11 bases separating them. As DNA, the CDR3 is TGTGCCAGCAGCCAAGATCTCACGGGGGGCAATCAGCCCCAGCATTTT. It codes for CASSQDLTGGNQPQHF.

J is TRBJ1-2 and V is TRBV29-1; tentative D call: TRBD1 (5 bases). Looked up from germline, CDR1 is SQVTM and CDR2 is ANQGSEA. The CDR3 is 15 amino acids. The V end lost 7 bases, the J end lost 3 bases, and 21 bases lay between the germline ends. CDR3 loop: CSGRALRTGDYGYTF. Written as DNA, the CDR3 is TGCAGCGGGCGAGCGCTCAGGACGGGGGACTATGGCTACACCTTC. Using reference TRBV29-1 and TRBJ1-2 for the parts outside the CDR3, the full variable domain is SAVISQKPSRDICQRGTSLTIQCQVDSQVTMMFWYRQQPGQSLTLIATANQGSEATYESGFVIDKFPISRPNLTFSTLTVSNMSPEDSSIYLCSGRALRTGDYGYTFGSGTRLTVV.

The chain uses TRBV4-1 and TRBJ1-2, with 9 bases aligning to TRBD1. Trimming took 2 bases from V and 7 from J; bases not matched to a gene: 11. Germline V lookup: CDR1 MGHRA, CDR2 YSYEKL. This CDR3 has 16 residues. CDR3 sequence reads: CASSQHGTGTGSGYTF. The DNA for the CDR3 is TGCGCCAGCAGCCAACATGGTACCGGGACAGGGAGTGGCTACACCTTC.

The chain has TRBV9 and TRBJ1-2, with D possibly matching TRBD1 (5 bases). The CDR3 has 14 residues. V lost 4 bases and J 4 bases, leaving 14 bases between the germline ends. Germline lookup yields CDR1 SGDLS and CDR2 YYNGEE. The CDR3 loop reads CASSQGVGGYGYTF. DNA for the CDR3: TGTGCCAGCAGCCAAGGGGTGGGGGGCTATGGCTACACCTTC.

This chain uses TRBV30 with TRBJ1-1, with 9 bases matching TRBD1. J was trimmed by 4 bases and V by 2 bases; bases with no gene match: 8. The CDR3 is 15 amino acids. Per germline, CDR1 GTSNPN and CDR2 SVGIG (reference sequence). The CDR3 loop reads CAWSPRQGVGTEAFF. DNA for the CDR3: TGTGCCTGGAGTCCTCGACAGGGGGTCGGCACTGAAGCTTTCTTT.

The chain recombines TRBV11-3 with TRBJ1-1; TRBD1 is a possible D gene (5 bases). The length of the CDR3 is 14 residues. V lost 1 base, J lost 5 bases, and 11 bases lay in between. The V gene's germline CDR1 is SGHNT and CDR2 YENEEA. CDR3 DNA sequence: TGTGCCAGCAGCTTAGGCGGGACTAAAACTGAAGCTTTCTTT. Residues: CASSLGGTKTEAFF.

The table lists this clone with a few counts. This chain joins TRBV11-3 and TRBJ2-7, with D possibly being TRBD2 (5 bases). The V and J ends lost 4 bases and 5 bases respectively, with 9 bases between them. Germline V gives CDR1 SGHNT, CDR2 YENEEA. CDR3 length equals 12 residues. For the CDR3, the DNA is TGTGCCAGCAGCTGGCGAGGGCACGAGCAGTACTTC. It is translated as CASSWRGHEQYF.

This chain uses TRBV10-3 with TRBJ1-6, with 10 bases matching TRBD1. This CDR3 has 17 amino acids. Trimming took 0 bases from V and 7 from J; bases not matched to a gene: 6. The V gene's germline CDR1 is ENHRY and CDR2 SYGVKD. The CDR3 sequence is CAISESTGGGTNSPLHF. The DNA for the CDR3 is TGTGCCATCAGTGAGTCGACAGGGGGCGGCACAAATTCACCCCTCCACTTT.

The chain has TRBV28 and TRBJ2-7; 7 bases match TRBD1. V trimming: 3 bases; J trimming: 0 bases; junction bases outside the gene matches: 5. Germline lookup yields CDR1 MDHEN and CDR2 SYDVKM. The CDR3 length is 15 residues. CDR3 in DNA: TGTGCCAGCAGTTTGTACCGGGACAGCTCCTACGAGCAGTACTTC. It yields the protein CASSLYRDSSYEQYF.

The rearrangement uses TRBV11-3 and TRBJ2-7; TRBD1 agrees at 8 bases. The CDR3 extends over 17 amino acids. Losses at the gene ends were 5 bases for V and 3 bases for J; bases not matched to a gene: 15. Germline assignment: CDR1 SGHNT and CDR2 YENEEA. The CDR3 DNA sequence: TGTGCCAGCAGCCCCAGATTCCGGGACAGGTATAACTACGAGCAGTACTTC. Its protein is CASSPRFRDRYNYEQYF.

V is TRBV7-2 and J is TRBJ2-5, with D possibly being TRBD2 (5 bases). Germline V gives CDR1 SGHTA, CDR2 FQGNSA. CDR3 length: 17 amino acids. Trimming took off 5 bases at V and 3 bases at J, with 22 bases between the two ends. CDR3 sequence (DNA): TGTGCCAGCAGCCCTAATTGGACTTTTTGGCGAGAAGAGACCCAGTACTTC. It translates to CASSPNWTFWREETQYF.

For the CDR3, the DNA is TGTGCCAGCAGTTTCGCTGCGAGGGACCAAGAGACCCAGTACTTC. Protein product: CASSFAARDQETQYF. The V and J genes are TRBV6-5 and TRBJ2-5, with a tentative D call TRBD2 (5 bases). The germline V and J ends were trimmed by 4 bases and 0 bases, with 12 bases remaining between them. Germline CDR1 reads MNHEY; CDR2 reads SVGAGI. The CDR3 totals 15 residues.

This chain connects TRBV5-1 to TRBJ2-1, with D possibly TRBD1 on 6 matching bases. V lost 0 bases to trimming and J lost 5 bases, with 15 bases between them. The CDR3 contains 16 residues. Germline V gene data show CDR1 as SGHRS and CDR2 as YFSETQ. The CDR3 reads CASSLEAGVYNNEQFF. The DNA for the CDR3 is TGCGCCAGCAGCTTGGAGGCAGGGGTTTACAACAATGAGCAGTTCTTC.

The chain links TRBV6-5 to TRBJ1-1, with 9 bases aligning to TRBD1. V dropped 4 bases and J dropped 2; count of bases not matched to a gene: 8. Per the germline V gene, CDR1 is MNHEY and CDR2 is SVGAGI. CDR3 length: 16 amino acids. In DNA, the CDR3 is TGTGCCAGCAGTTTACACGGGGACAGGGACAACACTGAAGCTTTCTTT. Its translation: CASSLHGDRDNTEAFF.

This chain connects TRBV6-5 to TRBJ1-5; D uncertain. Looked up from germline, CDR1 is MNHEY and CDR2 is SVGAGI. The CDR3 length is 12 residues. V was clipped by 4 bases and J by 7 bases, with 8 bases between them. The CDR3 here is CASSSGLQPQHF. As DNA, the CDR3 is TGTGCCAGCAGTTCTGGGCTCCAGCCCCAGCATTTT.

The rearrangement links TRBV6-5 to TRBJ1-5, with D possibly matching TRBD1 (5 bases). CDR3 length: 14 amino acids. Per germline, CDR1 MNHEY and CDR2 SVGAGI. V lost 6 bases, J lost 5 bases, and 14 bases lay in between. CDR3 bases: TGTGCCAGCAGCCCCCTTGGAGGGGATCAGCCCCAGCATTTT. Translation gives CASSPLGGDQPQHF.

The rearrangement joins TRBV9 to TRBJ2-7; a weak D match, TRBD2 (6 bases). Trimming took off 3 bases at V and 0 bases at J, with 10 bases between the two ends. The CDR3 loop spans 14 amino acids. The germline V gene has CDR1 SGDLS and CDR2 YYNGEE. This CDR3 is CASSARGYSYEQYF. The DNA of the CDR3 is TGTGCCAGCAGCGCCCGGGGGTACTCCTACGAGCAGTACTTC.

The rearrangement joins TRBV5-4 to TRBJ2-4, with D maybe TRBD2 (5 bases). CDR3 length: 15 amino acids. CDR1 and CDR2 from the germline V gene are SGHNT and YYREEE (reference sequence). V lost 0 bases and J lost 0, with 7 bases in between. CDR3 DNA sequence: TGTGCCAGCAGCTTGGACGGAGGAGCCAAAAACATTCAGTACTTC. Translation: CASSLDGGAKNIQYF.

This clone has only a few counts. The CDR3 region is CSAEAHTEAFF. For the CDR3, the DNA is TGCAGTGCTGAGGCTCACACTGAAGCTTTCTTT. V and J are TRBV20-1 and TRBJ1-1; D call uncertain. From germline, CDR1 is DFQATT and CDR2 SNEGSKA (reference sequence). This CDR3 region has 11 residues. V lost 5 bases and J 3 bases, leaving 7 bases between the germline ends.

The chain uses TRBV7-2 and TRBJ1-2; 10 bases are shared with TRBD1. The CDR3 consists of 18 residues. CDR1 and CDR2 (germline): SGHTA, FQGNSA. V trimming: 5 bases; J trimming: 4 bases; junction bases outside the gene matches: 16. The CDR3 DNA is TGTGCCAGCAGCCCTAACGGACCGGGACAGGGGATTGGCTATGGCTACACCTTC. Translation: CASSPNGPGQGIGYGYTF.